Listed here are 24 T cell receptor beta chains from one sample, sequenced in a study of blood T cell repertoires in COVID-19. Only in-frame clones appear in the TCRdb table, and some are missing; sequencing was by immunoSEQ multiplex PCR. The top ten clones hold under 8% of a sample with about 250,000 clones, roughly 84% of them seen once. Sequencing input: PBMCs or T cells enriched from blood (not recorded which). The receptors were gathered from a woman between 50 and 59 years old who had been exposed to COVID-19.

The chain uses TRBV7-2 and TRBJ1-2; 7 bases are shared with TRBD1. This CDR3 is built from 14 residues. Germline V gene data show CDR1 as SGHTA and CDR2 as FQGNSA. With V trimmed by 6 bases and J by 8 bases, 12 bases remained unmatched. Here the CDR3 DNA reads TGTGCCAGCAGGTCCCAGCTGGGACAGAGAGGCTACACCTTC. The encoded protein is CASRSQLGQRGYTF.

The chain uses TRBV5-1 and TRBJ2-2; TRBD2 matches 12 bases. Germline CDR1 SGHRS, CDR2 YFSETQ. The CDR3 runs 15 residues. V shed 4 bases, J shed 3 bases, and the junction held 1 base outside the gene matches. The CDR3 DNA follows: TGCGCCAGCAGCCGACTAGCGGGGGACACCGGGGAGCTGTTTTTT. Its translation is CASSRLAGDTGELFF. Together with reference TRBV5-1 and TRBJ2-2, the CDR3 gives the full variable domain: KAGVTQTPRYLIKTRGQQVTLSCSPISGHRSVSWYQQTPGQGLQFLFEYFSETQRNKGNFPGRFSGRQFSNSRSEMNVSTLELGDSALYLCASSRLAGDTGELFFGEGSRLTVL.

This chain links TRBV5-1 with TRBJ2-5; TRBD1 matches at 12 bases. The CDR3 loop spans 18 amino acids. Germline CDR1 and CDR2: SGHRS and YFSETQ. With 3 bases clipped from V and 7 bases from J, the junction kept 16 bases outside the gene matches. DNA for the CDR3: TGCGCCAGCAGCTACGATCCTCCGGGACAGGGGGCGAAGGGGACCCAGTACTTC. This translates into CASSYDPPGQGAKGTQYF.

The chain uses TRBV5-6 and TRBJ1-5; possibly TRBD1 for D (6 bases). The CDR3 sequence is 15 residues long. Germline V lookup: CDR1 SGHDT, CDR2 YYEEEE. The germline V and J ends were trimmed by 2 bases and 7 bases, with 16 bases remaining between them. The CDR3 DNA is TGTGCCAGCAGCTTTAGGATGGGGGCAGGGCAGCCCCAGCATTTT. Its translation: CASSFRMGAGQPQHF. The variable domain in full, with the rest retrieved from reference TRBV5-6 and TRBJ1-5, is DAGVTQSPTHLIKTRGQQVTLRCSPKSGHDTVSWYQQALGQGPQFIFQYYEEEERQRGNFPDRFSGHQFPNYSSELNVNALLLGDSALYLCASSFRMGAGQPQHFGDGTRLSIL.

This sequence joins TRBV2 and TRBJ2-7; 11 positions agree with TRBD1. CDR3 length: 14 amino acids. From germline, CDR1 is SNHLY and CDR2 FYNNEI. J was trimmed by 4 bases and V by 4 bases; bases with no gene match: 3. The DNA for the CDR3 is TGTGCCAGCAGTGTCGGACAGGGGGCTTACGAGCAGTACTTC. It is translated as CASSVGQGAYEQYF.

J is TRBJ2-3 and V is TRBV27; weak D call: TRBD2 (5 bases). CDR1 is MNHEY and CDR2 is SMNVEV in the germline V gene (reference sequence). With 5 bases removed from V and 2 bases from J, the gap between germline ends came to 8 bases. The CDR3 is made up of 13 amino acids. The CDR3 coding sequence is TGTGCCAGCAGTACTAGGATCACAGATACGCAGTATTTT. Protein sequence: CASSTRITDTQYF.

The chain couples TRBV30 to TRBJ2-5, with 10 bases fitting TRBD2. Trimming cost V 0 bases and J 2 bases; bases outside gene matches: 6. In germline, CDR1 is GTSNPN, CDR2 SVGIG (reference sequence). This CDR3 comprises 16 residues. CDR3 residues: CAWSVGTAGGQETQYF. The CDR3 bases are TGTGCCTGGAGTGTAGGAACAGCGGGGGGGCAAGAGACCCAGTACTTC.

The J gene is TRBJ1-4, the V gene TRBV5-6, with 7 nucleotides matching TRBD1. The CDR3 extends over 17 amino acids. V shed 4 bases and J 8 bases; nucleotides not matched to a gene: 17. CDR1 SGHDT and CDR2 YYEEEE come from the germline V gene. CDR3 residues: CASSRPSYRGRGEKLFF. CDR3 nucleotides: TGTGCCAGCAGCCGCCCCTCCTACAGGGGACGGGGGGAAAAACTGTTTTTT.

Comments on this clone: The junction does not match germline at one end; this may be a read error. V usage is TRBV6-1 and J usage is TRBJ2-7, with 9 nucleotides matching TRBD1. The CDR3 loop spans 19 amino acids. CDR1 and CDR2 from the germline V gene are MNHNS and SASEGT. This chain's CDR3 is CASSEGKRTGALRHYEQYF. CDR3 nucleotides: TGTGCCAGCAGCGAAGGGAAGAGGACAGGGGCCCTCAGGCACTACGAGCAGTACTTC.

In this sample, this clone turned up a few times. The chain joins TRBV27 to TRBJ1-1; D ambiguous. The ends were cut back, 3 bases at V and 5 bases at J, with 10 bases in the middle. Germline values: CDR1 MNHEY, CDR2 SMNVEV (reference sequence). The CDR3 length is 13 residues. The CDR3 region is CASSFSRGTEAFF. CDR3 DNA sequence: TGTGCCAGCAGTTTTAGCCGAGGGACTGAAGCTTTCTTT.

The gene calls are TRBV28 and TRBJ1-2, with D unresolved. CDR1 MDHEN and CDR2 SYDVKM come from the germline V gene. The CDR3 spans 12 residues. The V gene lost 5 bases and the J gene lost 7 bases, with 11 bases spanning the gap. CDR3 nucleotides: TGTGCCAGCAGTGGGTCTGGAGGTGGCTACACCTTC. The encoded protein is CASSGSGGGYTF.

This chain connects TRBV18 to TRBJ1-1; TRBD1 is a possible D gene (6 bases). Germline V gives CDR1 KGHSH, CDR2 LQKENI. The CDR3 extends over 14 amino acids. Trimming removed 3 bases from V and 3 bases from J, with 11 bases in between. The CDR3 protein is CASSPQQGDTEAFF. The CDR3 DNA sequence: TGTGCCAGCTCACCCCAACAGGGTGACACTGAAGCTTTCTTT. Full variable domain (outside the CDR3, taken from reference TRBV18 and TRBJ1-1): NAGVMQNPRHLVRRRGQEARLRCSPMKGHSHVYWYRQLPEEGLKFMVYLQKENIIDESGMPKERFSAEFPKEGPSILRIQQVVRGDSAAYFCASSPQQGDTEAFFGQGTRLTVV.

The genes are TRBV5-1 and TRBJ1-6; D remains ambiguous. V lost 4 bases, J lost 0 bases, and 8 bases lay in between. Germline V gives CDR1 SGHRS, CDR2 YFSETQ. There are 15 residues in the CDR3. The CDR3 loop is CASSPVSSYNSPLHF. The CDR3 DNA is TGCGCCAGCAGCCCGGTGAGCTCCTATAATTCACCCCTCCACTTT.

This chain links TRBV11-2 with TRBJ2-7; 9 nucleotides match TRBD1. CDR3 size: 15 residues. Trimming took 5 bases from V and 2 from J; bases not matched to a gene: 7. Germline CDR1 and CDR2: SGHAT and FQNNGV. The CDR3 sequence is CASSLGTGLPYEQYF. As DNA, the CDR3 is TGTGCCAGCAGCCTGGGGACAGGGCTGCCCTACGAGCAGTACTTC.

In its sample, this clone was seen a few times. This sequence joins TRBV19 and TRBJ1-5; weak D call: TRBD1 (5 bases). CDR1 is LNHDA, CDR2 SQIVND, per germline (reference sequence). This CDR3 comprises 16 residues. The V end lost 3 bases, the J end lost 1 base, and 13 bases lay between the germline ends. The CDR3 reads CASSILDRGSNQPQHF. CDR3 DNA sequence: TGTGCCAGTAGTATCTTAGATCGGGGGAGCAATCAGCCCCAGCATTTT.

CDR3 amino acids: CASSLGLGGTDTQYF. CDR3 DNA sequence: TGCGCCAGCAGCCTAGGACTAGGGGGCACAGATACGCAGTATTTT. The genes are TRBV5-1 and TRBJ2-3; 7 positions agree with TRBD2. V lost 4 bases to trimming and J lost 1 base; unmatched junction nucleotides: 6. Germline CDR1 and CDR2: SGHRS and YFSETQ. This CDR3 is 15 amino acids long.

The chain uses TRBV5-1 and TRBJ2-2; 8 positions agree with TRBD1. The CDR3 totals 15 residues. J was trimmed by 5 bases and V by 3 bases; bases with no gene match: 6. CDR1 SGHRS and CDR2 YFSETQ come from the germline V gene. The CDR3 loop reads CASSSGTGGTGELFF. The CDR3 DNA follows: TGCGCCAGCAGCTCCGGGACAGGAGGGACCGGGGAGCTGTTTTTT.

With respect to this clone: An end of the junction does not agree with germline; a read error may underlie this. The chain recombines TRBV7-2 with TRBJ1-2; D gene uncertain. CDR3 length equals 12 residues. Germline V CDR1 and CDR2: SGHTA, FQGNSA. The CDR3 reads CASSSSGSRGAF. CDR3 in DNA: TGTGCCAGCAGCTCCTCGGGGTCCCGTGGAGCTTTC.

Worth noting for this clone: The identical CDR3 is also encoded by other nucleotide sequences in the sample. The chain has TRBV2 and TRBJ2-7; D gene uncertain. From germline, CDR1 is SNHLY and CDR2 FYNNEI. V lost 6 bases, J lost 3 bases, and 6 bases lay in between. The CDR3 spans 11 residues. The CDR3 protein is CASSRHYEQYF. The CDR3 region has the DNA TGTGCCAGCAGCCGACACTACGAGCAGTACTTC.

This clone was seen only once. The chain links TRBV2 to TRBJ1-5; tentative D call: TRBD1 (6 bases). Trimming shortened V by 1 base and J by 4 bases, and 11 bases separated the two germline ends. Germline CDR1 is SNHLY and CDR2 is FYNNEI. This CDR3 contains 15 residues. The CDR3 loop reads CASSEGTAPNQPQHF. Here the CDR3 DNA reads TGTGCCAGCAGTGAAGGGACAGCTCCAAATCAGCCCCAGCATTTT.

There are a few counts of this clone. The genes are TRBV5-6 and TRBJ1-1, with 11 positions matching TRBD1. The length of the CDR3 is 16 residues. With 4 bases clipped from V and 4 bases from J, the junction kept 9 bases outside the gene matches. The V gene's germline CDR1 is SGHDT and CDR2 YYEEEE. CDR3 nucleotide sequence: TGTGCCAGCAGCCCTAATCCCGGGACAGGGGGCACTGAAGCTTTCTTT. It specifies CASSPNPGTGGTEAFF.

CDR3 region: CASIGGLYGYTF. CDR3 DNA: TGTGCCAGCATAGGAGGGCTCTATGGCTACACCTTC. The chain combines TRBV25-1 with TRBJ1-2; D not certain. CDR1 and CDR2 (germline): MGHDK, SYGVNS. The germline V and J ends were trimmed by 7 bases and 4 bases, with 10 bases remaining between them. The CDR3 has 12 residues.

This clone was found once. Written as DNA, the CDR3 is TGTGCCACCAGTGATCCCGGACAGGGGCTTTACTACAATGAGCAGTTCTTC. Translated, it gives CATSDPGQGLYYNEQFF. The chain carries TRBV24-1 and TRBJ2-1, with 9 bases matching TRBD1. V was pared by 3 bases and J by 3 bases, with 8 bases of the junction left unmatched. The germline gives CDR1 KGHDR, CDR2 SFDVKD. This CDR3 is 17 amino acids long.

This clone was counted a single time. The rearrangement links TRBV11-2 to TRBJ2-3; 8 nucleotides match TRBD2. In germline, CDR1 is SGHAT, CDR2 FQNNGV. CDR3 size: 12 residues. V was clipped by 3 bases and J by 11 bases; unmatched bases: 4. The CDR3: CASSLGLVRQYF. The CDR3 nucleotides are TGTGCCAGCAGCTTGGGACTAGTTAGGCAGTATTTT.